Shown below are 11 T cell receptor beta chains from a single sample sequenced in a study of shared clonotypes between healthy human individuals. Assay used: immunoSEQ multiplex PCR; TCRdb lists only in-frame clones, some missing. The table shows roughly 2,000,000 clones, with over 85% occurring only once. CD45RO-negative cells were positively selected for CCR7, leaving out terminally differentiated effector memory CD45RA+ cells. Sequenced: naive CD8+ T cells sorted from blood. These receptors originate from a man aged 18 to 30 in good health.

V usage is TRBV27 and J usage is TRBJ2-3, with 7 nucleotides matching TRBD1. V lost 5 bases to trimming and J lost 5 bases; unmatched junction nucleotides: 13. The V gene's germline CDR1 is MNHEY and CDR2 SMNVEV (reference sequence). CDR3 length equals 16 residues. The CDR3: CASSLNRGDLEDTQYF. The DNA for the CDR3 is TGTGCCAGCAGTCTTAACAGGGGCGACCTGGAAGATACGCAGTATTTT.

The chain joins TRBV2 to TRBJ1-1; 8 bases fit TRBD1. Germline lookup yields CDR1 SNHLY and CDR2 FYNNEI. V lost 6 bases to trimming and J lost 1 base; unmatched junction nucleotides: 4. The CDR3 spans 14 residues. The CDR3 loop is CASSPGTGNTEAFF. The CDR3 nucleotides are TGTGCCAGCAGCCCTGGGACAGGGAACACTGAAGCTTTCTTT.

To note about this clone: Additional DNA sequences in this sample encode the identical CDR3. This chain connects TRBV5-6 to TRBJ2-7; 8 bases agree with TRBD1. This CDR3 is 13 amino acids long. The V gene end was trimmed by 4 bases and the J gene end by 3 bases; junction bases not matched to a gene: 3. CDR1 and CDR2 from the germline V gene are SGHDT and YYEEEE. For the CDR3, the DNA is TGTGCCAGCAGCCTGGACAGGGACTACGAGCAGTACTTC. It is translated as CASSLDRDYEQYF.

In DNA form, the CDR3 reads TGTGCCAGCAGCTTAGTGCGGGGGAAGAACACCGGGGAGCTGTTTTTT. This encodes CASSLVRGKNTGELFF. The chain employs TRBV7-3 and TRBJ2-2; 7 bases align to TRBD2. Germline V lookup: CDR1 SGHTA, CDR2 FQGTGA. The junction had 4 bases not matched to a gene; V was cut back by 2 bases and J by 1 base. CDR3 length: 16 residues.

The chain recombines TRBV25-1 with TRBJ1-4, with D possibly TRBD1 on 6 matching bases. The CDR3 runs 15 residues. Trimming left V 1 base short and J 5 bases short, with 11 bases between. The germline gives CDR1 MGHDK, CDR2 SYGVNS. The CDR3, as DNA: TGTGCCAGCAGTGAATTTGGGGGGGCGAATGAAAAACTGTTTTTT. Translating gives CASSEFGGANEKLFF.

The chain employs TRBV7-3 and TRBJ2-3; D remains ambiguous. Germline assignment: CDR1 SGHTA and CDR2 FQGTGA. The CDR3 covers 11 residues. Trimming took 3 bases from V and 6 from J, leaving 4 bases between them. This CDR3 is CASSFGDTQYF. The CDR3 DNA follows: TGTGCCAGCAGCTTCGGGGATACGCAGTATTTT.

The chain uses TRBV11-2 and TRBJ2-1; 16 nucleotides agree with TRBD2. This CDR3 contains 17 residues. The ends lost 5 bases at V and 8 bases at J; junction bases unmatched: 9. CDR1 and CDR2 (germline): SGHAT, FQNNGV. The CDR3 bases are TGTGCCAGCAGCCTAAGAACCGGGACTAGCGGGAGGGATGAGCAGTTCTTC. Protein sequence: CASSLRTGTSGRDEQFF.

A single count supports this clone. The chain links TRBV27 to TRBJ1-6; 8 nucleotides align to TRBD1. Germline V gives CDR1 MNHEY, CDR2 SMNVEV (reference sequence). V lost 5 bases to trimming and J lost 14 bases; unmatched junction nucleotides: 14. CDR3 size: 15 residues. The CDR3 loop reads CASSQGTGQPSSLHF. CDR3 DNA: TGTGCCAGCAGTCAAGGGACAGGACAGCCTAGTTCCCTCCACTTT.

CDR3 bases: TGTGCCAGCAGCGGCCGCGAGGATGAGCAGTTCTTC. As protein: CASSGREDEQFF. The rearrangement uses TRBV9 and TRBJ2-1; D uncertain. This CDR3 is built from 12 residues. V was pared by 3 bases and J by 8 bases, with 9 bases between. Germline assignment: CDR1 SGDLS and CDR2 YYNGEE.

J is TRBJ1-5 and V is TRBV27; D might be TRBD1 (5 bases). Per the germline V gene, CDR1 is MNHEY and CDR2 is SMNVEV (reference sequence). This CDR3 has 15 residues. Trimming removed 0 bases from V and 9 bases from J, with 15 bases in between. The CDR3 loop is CASSLSIQGPWPQHF. DNA of the CDR3: TGTGCCAGCAGTTTATCCATCCAGGGCCCATGGCCCCAGCATTTT.

The chain carries TRBV27 and TRBJ1-2, with TRBD1 identical over 8 bases. This CDR3 has 13 amino acids. With V trimmed by 8 bases and J by 5 bases, 7 bases remained unmatched. Germline values: CDR1 MNHEY, CDR2 SMNVEV (reference sequence). CDR3 sequence: CASGTGTGYGYTF. CDR3 nucleotides: TGTGCCAGCGGCACCGGGACAGGTTATGGCTACACCTTC.